These 6 T cell receptor beta chains originate from one sample sequenced in a study of OX40 agonist ivuxolimab in advanced cancers. Generated by immunoSEQ multiplex PCR, the TCRdb table keeps only in-frame clones and is missing some. The sample includes around 150,000 clones, roughly nine tenths of them seen just once. The sequences come from CD4+ or CD8+ T cells sorted from blood, collected in a trial of the OX40 agonist ivuxolimab. The source of these receptors is an adult with an advanced solid tumor such as melanoma, head and neck, liver or kidney cancer.

V gene TRBV7-3 combines with J gene TRBJ2-5; 8 bases line up with TRBD1. The CDR3 totals 14 residues. Germline V CDR1 and CDR2: SGHTA, FQGTGA. Trimming took 3 bases from V and 5 from J; bases not matched to a gene: 5. For the CDR3, the DNA is TGTGCCAGCAGCTTTCAGGGGGCGGGTGAGACCCAGTACTTC. Protein product: CASSFQGAGETQYF.

V gene TRBV9 combines with J gene TRBJ2-2; no clear D gene. Looked up from germline, CDR1 is SGDLS and CDR2 is YYNGEE. V was trimmed by 8 bases and J by 6 bases, leaving 5 bases between them. This CDR3 is 10 amino acids long. The CDR3 reads CASGAGELFF. The CDR3 DNA sequence: TGTGCCAGTGGTGCCGGGGAGCTGTTTTTT.

This CDR3 reads CATSKPSGRDVTGELFF. The CDR3 region has the DNA TGTGCCACCAGCAAACCTAGCGGGAGGGACGTCACCGGGGAGCTGTTTTTT. This rearrangement joins TRBV15 to TRBJ2-2, with TRBD2 matching over 12 bases. With 4 bases clipped from V and 4 bases from J, the junction kept 7 bases outside the gene matches. The CDR3 runs 17 residues. The germline gives CDR1 LNHNV, CDR2 YYDKDF (reference sequence).

This chain joins TRBV19 and TRBJ1-5; possibly TRBD1 for D (5 bases). CDR1 and CDR2 (germline): LNHDA, SQIVND (reference sequence). The V end was cut by 5 bases, the J end by 3 bases, with 14 bases between. The CDR3 runs 15 residues. CDR3 loop: CASSRGRGTNQPQHF. The CDR3 nucleotides are TGTGCCAGTAGTCGGGGACGGGGGACCAATCAGCCCCAGCATTTT.

V is TRBV28 and J is TRBJ1-4, with D possibly matching TRBD1 (5 bases). The CDR3 has 14 amino acids. V was clipped by 4 bases and J by 8 bases, with 14 bases between them. Germline V lookup: CDR1 MDHEN, CDR2 SYDVKM. The CDR3 here is CASSSPGTGEKLFF. DNA of the CDR3: TGTGCCAGCAGTTCCCCTGGGACGGGGGAAAAACTGTTTTTT.

The rearrangement uses TRBV7-9 and TRBJ2-5; the D gene could be TRBD1 or TRBD2 (5 bases each). The last part of the DNA fits TRBJ2-7 better; the J call may be wrong. The germline gives CDR1 SEHNR, CDR2 FQNEAQ (reference sequence). The CDR3 loop spans 15 amino acids. The CDR3 nucleotides read TGTGCCAGCAGCTTACCCGGGACCACAGACCACGAGCAGTACTTC. Amino acids: CASSLPGTTDHEQYF.